The source of this T cell receptor beta chain is a study of T cells in Graves' hyperthyroidism and ophthalmopathy. Study findings and constraints: Blood also contained most expanded thyroid clonotypes above 0.001. Median prediction lead before ophthalmopathy onset was 5 to 7 months with the model.

Graves' hyperthyroidism qualified as stable when ophthalmopathy did not progress within 18 months. A patient was excluded if there was uncontrolled infection, other autoimmune disease, pregnancy or lactation. Per the germline V gene, CDR1 is KGHDR and CDR2 is SFDVKD. The CDR3 consists of 16 residues. As for this clonotype: Its target is unknown. The junction shows a germline mismatch at one end, possibly a read error.

What was amplified from RNA transcripts were TCR beta CDR3 regions. First-round RT-PCR with HTBI primers amplified the TCR CDR3 region. TCRdb reprocessed the multiplex PCR reads with MiXCR, giving one entry per CDR3 protein. The sample lists over 500,000 distinct CDR3 sequences; 14% were seen once. The material sequenced was blood. The TCR comes from a woman in her thirties or forties with Graves' hyperthyroidism. V and J are TRBV24-1 and TRBJ2-1; 8 nucleotides agree with TRBD2. The CDR3 region is CATGDSLAGSYNEQFF. CDR3 nucleotides: TGTGCCACCGGTGATTCTCTAGCGGGCTCCTACAATGAGCAGTTCTTC.